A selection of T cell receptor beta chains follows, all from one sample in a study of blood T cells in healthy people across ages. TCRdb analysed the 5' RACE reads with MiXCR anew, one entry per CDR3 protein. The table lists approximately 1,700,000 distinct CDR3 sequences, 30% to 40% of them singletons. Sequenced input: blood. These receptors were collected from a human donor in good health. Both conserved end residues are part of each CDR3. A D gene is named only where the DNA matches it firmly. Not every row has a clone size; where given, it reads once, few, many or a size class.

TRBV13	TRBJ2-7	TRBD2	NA	CASSPTGFRGGAYEQYF	TGTGCCAGCAGCCCAACCGGTTTCCGCGGGGGGGCCTACGAGCAGTACTTC
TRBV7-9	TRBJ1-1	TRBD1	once	CASSTGAGRTEAFF	TGTGCCAGCAGCACAGGGGCAGGGCGGACTGAAGCTTTCTTT
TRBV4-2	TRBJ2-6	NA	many	CASSQTSSGANVLTF	TGTGCCAGCAGCCAGACATCCTCTGGGGCCAACGTCCTGACTTTC
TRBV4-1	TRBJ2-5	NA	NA	CASSQPGQETQYF	TGCGCCAGCAGCCAACCGGGGCAAGAGACCCAGTACTTC
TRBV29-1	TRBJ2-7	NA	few	CSVAPRGGVYSYEQYF	TGCAGCGTCGCTCCCAGGGGAGGGGTATATTCGTACGAGCAGTACTTC
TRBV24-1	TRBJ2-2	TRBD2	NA	CATSDVTSGGSGELFF	TGTGCCACCAGTGATGTGACTAGCGGGGGATCCGGGGAGCTGTTTTTT
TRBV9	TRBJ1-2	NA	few	CASSRGTVSYGYTF	TGTGCCAGCAGCCGAGGGACCGTCAGCTATGGCTACACCTTC
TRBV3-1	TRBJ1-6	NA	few	CASSQAFWIVNNSPLHF	TGTGCCAGCAGCCAAGCGTTTTGGATCGTCAATAATTCACCCCTCCACTTT
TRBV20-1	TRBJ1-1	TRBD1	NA	CSAETGGDTEAFF	TGCAGTGCTGAGACAGGGGGCGATACTGAAGCTTTCTTT
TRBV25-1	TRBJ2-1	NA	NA	CASSEFGTPKPYNEQFF	TGTGCCAGCAGTGAATTTGGGACACCTAAACCCTACAATGAGCAGTTCTTC
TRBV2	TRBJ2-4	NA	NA	CTSSEGSDIQYF	TGTACCAGCAGTGAGGGCAGTGACATTCAGTACTTC
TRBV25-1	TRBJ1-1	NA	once	CASNSLNTKAFF	TGTGCCAGCAATTCATTGAACACTAAAGCTTTCTTT
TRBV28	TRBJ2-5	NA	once	CASSFPGDRPQYF	TGTGCCAGCAGTTTCCCTGGGGACCGTCCCCAGTACTTC
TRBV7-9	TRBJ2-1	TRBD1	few	CASSPQTGTYEQFF	TGTGCCAGCAGCCCGCAGACAGGGACCTACGAGCAGTTCTTC
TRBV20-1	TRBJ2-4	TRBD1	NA	CSASLQGSKNIQYF	TGCAGTGCCTCTCTACAGGGGAGCAAAAACATTCAGTACTTC
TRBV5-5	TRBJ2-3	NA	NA	CASSLELAADTQYF	TGTGCCAGCAGCTTGGAACTAGCAGCAGATACGCAGTATTTT
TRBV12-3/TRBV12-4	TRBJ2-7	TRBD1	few	CASSTDRGRFGGASLYNEQYF	TGTGCCAGCAGCACCGACAGGGGGCGCTTTGGAGGAGCTTCACTTTACAATGAGCAGTACTTC
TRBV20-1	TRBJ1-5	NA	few	CSASPDGGDQPQHF	TGCAGTGCTAGTCCCGATGGGGGGGATCAGCCCCAGCATTTT
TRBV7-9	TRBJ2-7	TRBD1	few	CASSSGTGVFPYEQYF	TGTGCCAGCAGTTCCGGGACAGGGGTTTTCCCCTACGAGCAGTACTTC
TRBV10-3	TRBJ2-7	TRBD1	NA	CAIASGTGLYEQYF	TGTGCCATCGCCTCTGGGACAGGACTCTACGAGCAGTACTTC
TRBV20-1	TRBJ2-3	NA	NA	CSARDRKAATSTDTQYF	TGCAGTGCTAGAGATCGGAAAGCGGCAACTAGCACAGATACGCAGTATTTT
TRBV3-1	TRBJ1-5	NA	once	CASSGIGFQPQHF	TGTGCCAGCAGCGGCATCGGGTTCCAGCCCCAGCATTTT
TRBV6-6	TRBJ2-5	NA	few	CASRIVSPKETQYF	TGTGCCAGCAGGATAGTATCCCCGAAAGAGACCCAGTACTTC
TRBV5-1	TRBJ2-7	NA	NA	CASSLRTEGEQYF	TGCGCCAGCAGCCTACGGACAGAGGGCGAGCAGTACTTC
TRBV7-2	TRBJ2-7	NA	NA	CASSRTRESSYEQYF	TGTGCCAGCAGCCGCACAAGGGAGAGCTCCTACGAGCAGTACTTC
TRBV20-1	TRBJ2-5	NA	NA	CSASYRQETQYF	TGCAGTGCTTCGTACCGTCAAGAGACCCAGTACTTC
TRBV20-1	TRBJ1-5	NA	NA	CSAERDNQPQHF	TGCAGTGCCGAAAGGGATAATCAGCCCCAGCATTTT
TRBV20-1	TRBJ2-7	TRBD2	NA	CSARRRGGGDEQYF	TGCAGTGCTAGGAGGCGGGGGGGCGGTGACGAGCAGTACTTC
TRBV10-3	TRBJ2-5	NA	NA	CAISPKQGNILETQYF	NA
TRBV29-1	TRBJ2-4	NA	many	CSVVEVTQNIQYF	TGCAGCGTTGTAGAGGTCACCCAAAACATTCAGTACTTC
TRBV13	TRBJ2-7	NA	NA	CASRRSGQLYEQYF	TGTGCCAGCAGGCGCTCTGGACAGCTCTACGAGCAGTACTTC
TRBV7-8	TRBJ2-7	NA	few	CASSQFTGNEQYF	TGTGCCAGCAGCCAGTTTACGGGTAACGAGCAGTACTTC
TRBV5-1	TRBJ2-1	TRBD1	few	CASSLAYRGPQKEQFF	TGCGCCAGCAGCTTGGCCTACAGGGGCCCGCAAAAGGAGCAGTTCTTC
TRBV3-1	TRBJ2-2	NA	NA	CASTKHGDVNTGELFF	TGTGCCAGCACCAAGCACGGGGACGTGAACACCGGGGAGCTGTTTTTT
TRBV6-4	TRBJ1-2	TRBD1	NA	CASSEGQFLRNYGYTF	TGTGCCAGCAGTGAGGGACAGTTCCTTAGGAACTATGGCTACACCTTC
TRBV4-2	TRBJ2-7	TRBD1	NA	CASSQGRDRGSYNEQYF	TGTGCCAGCAGCCAAGGGAGGGACAGGGGCTCCTACAATGAGCAGTACTTC
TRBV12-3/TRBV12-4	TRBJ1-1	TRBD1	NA	CASSLFYREGATSTEAFF	TGTGCCAGCAGCTTGTTTTATAGGGAGGGGGCTACGAGTACTGAAGCTTTCTTT
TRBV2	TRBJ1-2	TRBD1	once	CASSGQGIQYGYTF	TGTGCCAGCAGTGGACAGGGCATTCAGTACGGCTACACCTTC
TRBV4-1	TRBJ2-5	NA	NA	CASSHSKETQYF	TGCGCCAGCAGCCACTCTAAAGAGACCCAGTACTTC
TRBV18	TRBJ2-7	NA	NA	CASSSSVWGPLEQYF	TGTGCCAGCTCCTCCTCAGTTTGGGGACCCCTCGAGCAGTACTTC
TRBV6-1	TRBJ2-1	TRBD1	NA	CASSTGQGYNEQFF	TGTGCCAGCAGCACGGGACAGGGTTACAATGAGCAGTTCTTC
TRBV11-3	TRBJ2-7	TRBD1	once	CASSRTPGQGEEQYF	TGTGCCAGCAGCCGAACACCGGGACAGGGGGAAGAGCAGTACTTC
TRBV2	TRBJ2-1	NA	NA	CASSGSSDPRTQFF	TGTGCCAGCAGCGGATCTAGCGACCCAAGAACCCAGTTCTTC
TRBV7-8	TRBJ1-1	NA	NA	CASSWTTQSTEAFF	TGTGCCAGCAGCTGGACGACTCAGAGCACTGAAGCTTTCTTT
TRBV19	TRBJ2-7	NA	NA	CASSSQISSYEQYF	TGTGCCAGTAGTAGTCAGATCAGCTCCTACGAGCAGTACTTC
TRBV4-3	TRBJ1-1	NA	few	CASSQGMGPLGYEAFF	TGCGCCAGCAGCCAAGGGATGGGACCACTAGGTTATGAAGCTTTCTTT
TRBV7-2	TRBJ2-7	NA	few	CASSSLSRPGARTHYEQYF	TGTGCCAGCAGCTCACTCTCGCGCCCTGGGGCGAGAACCCACTACGAGCAGTACTTC
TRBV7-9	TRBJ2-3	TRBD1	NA	CASSLPQGTVTDTQYF	TGTGCCAGCAGCTTACCTCAAGGGACAGTCACAGATACGCAGTATTTT
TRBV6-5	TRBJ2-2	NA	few	CASRPGVRNTGELFF	TGTGCCAGCAGGCCCGGGGTCAGGAACACCGGGGAGCTGTTTTTT
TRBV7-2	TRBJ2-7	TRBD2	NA	CASSPLAGGFEQYF	TGTGCCAGCAGCCCCCTAGCGGGGGGTTTCGAGCAGTACTTC